One and the same sample provided the 2 T cell receptor beta chains below, sequenced in a study of Graves' ophthalmopathy and Graves' hyperthyroidism. The sequenced template was RNA, covering the TCR beta CDR3 region. Second-round multiplex PCR came after a first-round RT-PCR that employed HTBI primers. TCRdb recomputed calls from the multiplex PCR reads with MiXCR, one row per CDR3 protein. The profile shows some 1.1 million distinct CDR3 sequences, 35% to 40% of them singletons. The specimen was peripheral blood or thyroid tissue (not recorded which). The origin of the receptors is an adult man with Graves' hyperthyroidism.

This clonotype was recorded at least ten times. The CDR3 here is CASSTRPREQYF. The CDR3 nucleotides read TGTGCCAGCAGCACCCGGCCGCGGGAGCAGTACTTC. V usage is TRBV11-2 and J usage is TRBJ2-7; the D is unclear. V was pared by 5 bases and J by 7 bases, with 12 bases between. CDR1 is SGHAT and CDR2 is FQNNGV in the germline V gene. This CDR3 is built from 12 residues.

This clonotype was counted between two and nine times. The J gene is TRBJ2-5, the V gene TRBV7-9, with unresolved D. The CDR3 has 15 residues. The germline gives CDR1 SEHNR, CDR2 FQNEAQ (reference sequence). V lost 6 bases, J lost 5 bases, and 19 bases lay in between. The CDR3 DNA follows: TGTGCCAGCAGAGATGGACCCCTCAATCGGGAGACCCAGTACTTC. Encoded protein: CASRDGPLNRETQYF.